These 24 T cell receptor beta chains share one sample of origin, sequenced in a study of OX40 agonist ivuxolimab in advanced cancers. Libraries were prepared by immunoSEQ multiplex PCR; TCRdb keeps only in-frame clonotypes and omits some of them. The sample contains some 40,000 clones, roughly nine tenths of which appear only once. The sample was CD4+ or CD8+ T cells sorted from blood, taken in a trial of the OX40 agonist ivuxolimab. The receptors here all came from an adult with an advanced solid tumor such as melanoma, head and neck, liver or kidney cancer.

This chain uses TRBV5-1 with TRBJ2-1, with D tentatively TRBD2 (5 bases). This CDR3 contains 13 residues. The V gene lost 5 bases and the J gene lost 10 bases, with 16 bases spanning the gap. The germline V gene has CDR1 SGHRS and CDR2 YFSETQ. This CDR3 is CASSSARGLEQFF. The CDR3 DNA follows: TGCGCCAGCAGTAGTGCCCGTGGACTCGAGCAGTTCTTC.

V is TRBV5-1 and J is TRBJ2-2; tentatively, D is TRBD1 (6 bases). This CDR3 is built from 15 residues. Trimming stripped 5 bases from V and 7 bases from J, with 18 bases between. Per germline, CDR1 SGHRS and CDR2 YFSETQ. The chain's CDR3 is CASRTGQNLNGELFF. DNA of the CDR3: TGCGCCAGCAGAACCGGACAGAACCTCAACGGGGAGCTGTTTTTT.

The V gene is TRBV7-2, the J gene TRBJ2-2; 7 bases are a match to TRBD1. The CDR3 covers 15 residues. Per the germline V gene, CDR1 is SGHTA and CDR2 is FQGNSA. Trimming at V came to 6 bases and at J to 7 bases, leaving 11 bases not matched to a gene. This CDR3 reads CASSSTGASGGELFF. CDR3 DNA: TGTGCCAGCAGTTCTACAGGGGCTTCAGGCGGGGAGCTGTTTTTT.

The V call is TRBV11-2, the J call TRBJ2-7; 7 nucleotides agree with TRBD1. In germline, CDR1 is SGHAT, CDR2 FQNNGV. V lost 1 base to trimming and J lost 3 bases; unmatched junction nucleotides: 6. The CDR3 is 15 residues long. The CDR3 sequence is CASSLGTGVYYEQYF. The CDR3 DNA follows: TGTGCCAGCAGCTTAGGTACAGGGGTCTACTACGAGCAGTACTTC.

The gene calls are TRBV13 and TRBJ2-1; TRBD1 agrees at 7 bases. The CDR3 runs 16 residues. From germline, CDR1 is PRHDT and CDR2 FYEKMQ (reference sequence). V was pared by 2 bases and J by 0 bases, with 4 bases of the junction left unmatched. The CDR3 sequence is CASSLKGQSSYNEQFF. The CDR3 DNA reads as TGTGCCAGCAGCTTAAAGGGACAGAGCTCCTACAATGAGCAGTTCTTC.

This chain connects TRBV28 to TRBJ1-1; TRBD1 might be the D (5 bases). The CDR3 length is 15 residues. V lost 2 bases, J lost 3 bases, and 13 bases lay in between. CDR1 MDHEN and CDR2 SYDVKM come from the germline V gene. The CDR3, as DNA: TGTGCCAGCAGTTTAGAGGGGATGGCGGACACTGAAGCTTTCTTT. Amino acid sequence: CASSLEGMADTEAFF.

The gene calls are TRBV28 and TRBJ2-3, with a tentative D call TRBD1 (6 bases). CDR1 is MDHEN, CDR2 SYDVKM, per germline. V was cut by 6 bases and J by 2 bases, with 18 bases left in between. The CDR3 is 16 amino acids. CDR3 amino acids: CASRHYDRSSTDTQYF. The CDR3 nucleotides read TGTGCCAGCAGGCATTACGACAGGTCCTCCACAGATACGCAGTATTTT.

This clone was seen many times. J is TRBJ2-1 and V is TRBV14; D gene ambiguous. This CDR3 has 12 amino acids. Germline CDR1 and CDR2: SGHDN and FVKESK. Trimming took 3 bases from V and 4 from J, leaving 4 bases between them. CDR3 coding DNA: TGTGCCAGCAGCCATAGTTACAATGAGCAGTTCTTC. Amino acid sequence: CASSHSYNEQFF.

The CDR3 loop is CASFSGLAFEQYF. The DNA of the CDR3 is TGTGCCAGCTTCAGCGGACTAGCTTTCGAGCAGTACTTC. The J gene is TRBJ2-7, the V gene TRBV6-5, with 8 bases aligning to TRBD2. The CDR3 runs to 13 residues. Trimming cost V 8 bases and J 6 bases; bases outside gene matches: 9. Germline CDR1 MNHEY, CDR2 SVGAGI.

This sequence joins TRBV6-5 and TRBJ2-5, with 9 bases aligning to TRBD1. With V trimmed by 8 bases and J by 5 bases, 6 bases remained unmatched. This CDR3 region has 13 residues. Per the germline V gene, CDR1 is MNHEY and CDR2 is SVGAGI. In DNA form, the CDR3 reads TGTGCCAGCGGACAGGGGCTGGATGAGACCCAGTACTTC. This translates into CASGQGLDETQYF.

The chain couples TRBV4-1 to TRBJ2-3; unclear D gene. There are 12 residues in the CDR3. Germline V gene sequence: CDR1 MGHRA, CDR2 YSYEKL. The germline V and J ends were trimmed by 2 bases and 4 bases, with 4 bases remaining between them. CDR3 nucleotides: TGCGCCAGCAGCCAAAGCGCAGATACGCAGTATTTT. Protein: CASSQSADTQYF.

The rearrangement links TRBV4-1 to TRBJ2-1, with 10 bases that match TRBD2. The CDR3 is made up of 16 amino acids. V trimming: 3 bases; J trimming: 6 bases; junction bases outside the gene matches: 8. Looked up from germline, CDR1 is MGHRA and CDR2 is YSYEKL. The chain's CDR3 is CASSQVLAGVTNEQFF. CDR3 nucleotide sequence: TGCGCCAGCAGCCAGGTGCTAGCGGGAGTTACCAATGAGCAGTTCTTC.

The chain recombines TRBV27 with TRBJ2-3, with 8 bases matching TRBD2. The J segment lost 3 bases and the V segment lost 7 bases, leaving 9 bases of the junction unmatched. Germline V lookup: CDR1 MNHEY, CDR2 SMNVEV (reference sequence). CDR3 length: 15 residues. The CDR3 DNA reads as TGTGCCAGCACTCCAGCGGGAGTGGGGACAGATACGCAGTATTTT. This encodes CASTPAGVGTDTQYF.

The V gene is TRBV13, the J gene TRBJ2-7, with 9 bases fitting TRBD2. This CDR3 is built from 16 residues. Germline CDR1 reads PRHDT; CDR2 reads FYEKMQ (reference sequence). V shed 5 bases and J 1 base; nucleotides not matched to a gene: 9. CDR3 coding DNA: TGTGCCAGCAGCCAGGCGGGGGGGTTTGGGTCCTACGAGCAGTACTTC. Translating gives CASSQAGGFGSYEQYF.

This chain links TRBV15 with TRBJ1-6, with D perhaps matching TRBD1 (5 bases). CDR3 size: 13 residues. The V end was cut by 3 bases, the J end by 7 bases, with 7 bases between. The V gene's germline CDR1 is LNHNV and CDR2 YYDKDF (reference sequence). CDR3 loop: CATSRDMNSPLHF. CDR3 coding DNA: TGTGCCACCAGCAGGGACATGAATTCACCCCTCCACTTT.

This rearrangement joins TRBV15 to TRBJ1-1; weak D call: TRBD1 (5 bases). Trimming pared 5 bases from V and 3 bases from J, leaving 16 bases between. Germline CDR1 reads LNHNV; CDR2 reads YYDKDF (reference sequence). This CDR3 has 15 residues. CDR3 residues: CATSGPRTGDTEAFF. Written as DNA, the CDR3 is TGTGCCACCAGCGGACCCCGGACGGGGGACACTGAAGCTTTCTTT.

The rearrangement links TRBV6-5 to TRBJ1-2; 7 nucleotides align to TRBD1. The V gene end was trimmed by 4 bases and the J gene end by 4 bases; junction bases not matched to a gene: 9. The CDR3 consists of 15 residues. Looked up from germline, CDR1 is MNHEY and CDR2 is SVGAGI. Written as DNA, the CDR3 is TGTGCCAGCAGTTGGGGGTTGGACAGGTCCTATGGCTACACCTTC. Translated, it gives CASSWGLDRSYGYTF.

A single count supports this clone. This chain joins TRBV27 and TRBJ2-7; perhaps TRBD1 as D (5 bases). This CDR3 comprises 15 residues. Germline lookup yields CDR1 MNHEY and CDR2 SMNVEV (reference sequence). Trimming took off 5 bases at V and 3 bases at J, with 17 bases between the two ends. Here the CDR3 reads CASSTQGPLNYEQYF. The CDR3 nucleotides read TGTGCCAGCAGTACGCAGGGCCCTCTTAACTACGAGCAGTACTTC.

The chain links TRBV5-4 to TRBJ2-1; D is unresolved. V shed 0 bases and J shed 0 bases, with 13 bases lying between them. The CDR3 totals 17 residues. Per germline, CDR1 SGHNT and CDR2 YYREEE (reference sequence). In nucleotides, the CDR3 is TGTGCCAGCAGCTTGGGGAAATGGGATCTCTCCTACAATGAGCAGTTCTTC. Translated: CASSLGKWDLSYNEQFF.

The CDR3 spells CASSLSGVLGKNIQYF. The CDR3 region has the DNA TGTGCCAGCAGCCTATCCGGGGTTTTGGGCAAAAACATTCAGTACTTC. The rearrangement links TRBV11-1 to TRBJ2-4, with a tentative D call TRBD2 (5 bases). Per the germline V gene, CDR1 is SGHAT and CDR2 is FQDESV (reference sequence). V lost 5 bases, J lost 3 bases, and 17 bases lay in between. The CDR3 runs 16 residues. Combining the CDR3 with reference TRBV11-1 and TRBJ2-4 gives the whole variable domain EAEVAQSPRYKITEKSQAVAFWCDPISGHATLYWYRQILGQGPELLVQFQDESVVDDSQLPKDRFSAERLKGVDSTLKIQPAELGDSAMYLCASSLSGVLGKNIQYFGAGTRLSVL.

In nucleotides, the CDR3 is TGTGCCAGCGGTACGAAGCAGTACTTC. Protein sequence: CASGTKQYF. The chain couples TRBV6-1 to TRBJ2-7; D call uncertain. The CDR3 is 9 amino acids. Trimming cost V 8 bases and J 8 bases, with 7 bases left between them. The V gene's germline CDR1 is MNHNS and CDR2 SASEGT.

A word on this clone: Germline and junction disagree at one end, which may indicate a read error. The V gene is TRBV27, the J gene TRBJ1-2, with D possibly matching TRBD1 (5 bases). This CDR3 spans 13 amino acids. Looked up from germline, CDR1 is MNHEY and CDR2 is SMNVEV (reference sequence). The CDR3, as DNA: TGTGCCAGCAGATTATCAGGGAACTATGGCTACACCTTC. Translation gives CASRLSGNYGYTF.

The V gene is TRBV7-3, the J gene TRBJ2-7, with no clear D. CDR1 is SGHTA, CDR2 FQGTGA, per germline. The CDR3 is 12 residues long. V gave up 5 bases and J gave up 3 bases, with 8 bases separating them. In DNA, the CDR3 is TGTGCCAGCAGCGAGAACAACTACGAGCAGTACTTC. It encodes CASSENNYEQYF.

This clone was observed once. The V gene is TRBV4-1, the J gene TRBJ2-5; a possible D gene is TRBD1 (6 bases). The germline V gene has CDR1 MGHRA and CDR2 YSYEKL. The CDR3 consists of 16 residues. V gave up 0 bases and J gave up 5 bases, with 16 bases separating them. CDR3: CASSQDPTGPVETQYF. The CDR3 nucleotides read TGCGCCAGCAGCCAAGATCCCACAGGGCCGGTGGAGACCCAGTACTTC.